The 17 T cell receptor beta chains given below trace back to one sample, sequenced in a study of T cells after posttransplantation cyclophosphamide. Only in-frame clones appear in the TCRdb table, and some are missing; sequencing was by immunoSEQ multiplex PCR. The data show about 47,000 clones, with around 94% seen just once and approximately 3.1% held by the top ten. Sequencing was carried out using PBMCs. These receptors all come from a woman aged 50 to 60 in good health and a related stem cell transplant donor.

This chain uses TRBV6-6 with TRBJ2-5; 9 bases match TRBD1. The end of the DNA fits TRBJ2-7 better, so the J call may be wrong. Germline-derived CDR1 and CDR2 are MNHNY and SVGAGI (reference sequence). The CDR3 totals 14 residues. Written as DNA, the CDR3 is TGTGCCAGCAGTTACTCGAGGGACAGGGACGAGCAGTACTTC. Its translation: CASSYSRDRDEQYF.

As DNA, the CDR3 is TGTGCCAGCTCACCTGCGGGCTGGAACTACGAGCAGTACTTC. Its protein is CASSPAGWNYEQYF. The V and J genes are TRBV18 and TRBJ2-7, with a possible D match to TRBD2 (5 bases). V lost 3 bases and J 3 bases, leaving 12 bases between the germline ends. CDR1 is KGHSH and CDR2 is LQKENI in the germline V gene. CDR3 size: 14 residues. Full variable domain (remainder filled in from reference TRBV18 and TRBJ2-7): NAGVMQNPRHLVRRRGQEARLRCSPMKGHSHVYWYRQLPEEGLKFMVYLQKENIIDESGMPKERFSAEFPKEGPSILRIQQVVRGDSAAYFCASSPAGWNYEQYFGPGTRLTVT.

The rearrangement uses TRBV28 and TRBJ1-4, with D hard to call. Trimming removed 3 bases from V and 2 bases from J, with 7 bases in between. This CDR3 region has 14 residues. Germline V CDR1 and CDR2: MDHEN, SYDVKM. CDR3 sequence (DNA): TGTGCCAGCAGTTTTGCGGGGACTAATGAAAAACTGTTTTTT. Translation gives CASSFAGTNEKLFF. Variable domain in full (rest from reference TRBV28 and TRBJ1-4): DVKVTQSSRYLVKRTGEKVFLECVQDMDHENMFWYRQDPGLGLRLIYFSYDVKMKEKGDIPEGYSVSREKKERFSLILESASTNQTSMYLCASSFAGTNEKLFFGSGTQLSVL.

CDR3 in amino acids: CASSVSGGAFHEQFF. The CDR3 coding sequence is TGTGCCAGCAGCGTTAGCGGGGGGGCCTTCCATGAGCAGTTCTTC. The genes are TRBV9 and TRBJ2-1; TRBD2 matches at 11 bases. The CDR3 is 15 residues long. Looked up from germline, CDR1 is SGDLS and CDR2 is YYNGEE. Trimming removed 2 bases from V and 8 bases from J; junction bases left unmatched: 6. The full variable domain, rest sourced from reference TRBV9 and TRBJ2-1, is DSGVTQTPKHLITATGQRVTLRCSPRSGDLSVYWYQQSLDQGLQFLIQYYNGEERAKGNILERFSAQQFPDLHSELNLSSLELGDSALYFCASSVSGGAFHEQFFGPGTRLTVL.

The rearrangement links TRBV7-2 to TRBJ1-1; 8 bases fit TRBD1. From germline, CDR1 is SGHTA and CDR2 FQGNSA. V lost 3 bases, J lost 1 base, and 4 bases stayed unmatched. The CDR3 spans 15 residues. This chain's CDR3 is CASSFDRGSNTEAFF. CDR3 coding DNA: TGTGCCAGCAGCTTTGACAGGGGATCGAACACTGAAGCTTTCTTT.

This clone was counted between two and nine times. J is TRBJ1-2 and V is TRBV5-6; 8 bases are shared with TRBD1. The CDR3 covers 13 residues. V lost 4 bases to trimming and J lost 8 bases; unmatched junction nucleotides: 7. Germline lookup yields CDR1 SGHDT and CDR2 YYEEEE. The CDR3: CASSTWTGRGYTF. The CDR3 nucleotides are TGTGCCAGCAGCACATGGACAGGGAGAGGCTACACCTTC.

The chain employs TRBV2 and TRBJ1-1; 8 bases are a match to TRBD1. The CDR3 covers 14 residues. The V gene's germline CDR1 is SNHLY and CDR2 FYNNEI. V shed 8 bases and J 3 bases; nucleotides not matched to a gene: 8. In DNA, the CDR3 is TGTGCCAGCTATATCCCGACAGGGGACACTGAAGCTTTCTTT. This codes for CASYIPTGDTEAFF.

This clone was picked up a small number of times. The rearrangement links TRBV6-6 to TRBJ2-6; 10 nucleotides align to TRBD1. Germline V gives CDR1 MNHNY, CDR2 SVGAGI (reference sequence). J gave up 4 bases and V 7 bases, and 7 bases lay outside the gene matches. The CDR3 spans 16 residues. For the CDR3, the DNA is TGTGCCAGCAATAGGGACAGGGGATTGGGGGCCAACGTCCTGACTTTC. Encoded protein: CASNRDRGLGANVLTF.

This chain uses TRBV11-2 with TRBJ1-1; 11 positions agree with TRBD1. The V and J ends lost 5 bases and 10 bases, in that order; junction bases with no gene match: 6. CDR3 length: 13 amino acids. Germline assignment: CDR1 SGHAT and CDR2 FQNNGV. CDR3: CASSRDRGRVAFF. The CDR3 DNA follows: TGTGCCAGCAGCCGGGACAGGGGGAGGGTAGCTTTCTTT. The full variable domain, rest sourced from reference TRBV11-2 and TRBJ1-1, is EAGVAQSPRYKIIEKRQSVAFWCNPISGHATLYWYQQILGQGPKLLIQFQNNGVVDDSQLPKDRFSAERLKGVDSTLKIQPAKLEDSAVYLCASSRDRGRVAFFGQGTRLTVV.

V and J are TRBV5-4 and TRBJ1-2; 8 nucleotides line up with TRBD1. This CDR3 region has 14 residues. After removal of 3 bases from V and 4 bases from J, the junction contained 5 bases not matched to a gene. Germline-derived CDR1 and CDR2 are SGHNT and YYREEE (reference sequence). The CDR3 spells CASSSPTGVYGYTF. CDR3 bases: TGTGCCAGCAGCTCCCCGACAGGGGTCTATGGCTACACCTTC.

The rearrangement uses TRBV4-1 and TRBJ2-7, with D maybe TRBD1 (6 bases). Germline V gene lookup returns CDR1 MGHRA and CDR2 YSYEKL. The CDR3 covers 15 residues. The V end lost 2 bases, the J end lost 5 bases, and 16 bases lay between the germline ends. The CDR3 loop is CASSQPGQGLDEQYF. As DNA, the CDR3 is TGCGCCAGCAGCCAACCGGGACAAGGGCTTGACGAGCAGTACTTC.

This chain links TRBV28 with TRBJ2-7; D is perhaps TRBD2 (5 bases). In germline, CDR1 is MDHEN, CDR2 SYDVKM. Trimming left V 3 bases short and J 2 bases short, with 8 bases between. CDR3 length: 13 residues. This CDR3 is CASSFAGTYEQYF. The CDR3 DNA reads as TGTGCCAGCAGTTTTGCCGGGACCTACGAGCAGTACTTC. The full variable domain, completed using reference TRBV28 and TRBJ2-7, is DVKVTQSSRYLVKRTGEKVFLECVQDMDHENMFWYRQDPGLGLRLIYFSYDVKMKEKGDIPEGYSVSREKKERFSLILESASTNQTSMYLCASSFAGTYEQYFGPGTRLTVT.

This clone has only a few counts. The chain joins TRBV5-1 to TRBJ1-4, with TRBD1 matching 7 bases. CDR3 length equals 16 residues. V trimming: 4 bases; J trimming: 5 bases; junction bases outside the gene matches: 11. CDR1 and CDR2 from the germline V gene are SGHRS and YFSETQ. The CDR3 nucleotides are TGCGCCAGCAGCCCAATAGGACAGGCGATGAATGAAAAACTGTTTTTT. It codes for CASSPIGQAMNEKLFF.

This sequence joins TRBV5-1 and TRBJ2-7, with 8 bases matching TRBD1. The CDR3 length is 14 residues. In germline, CDR1 is SGHRS, CDR2 YFSETQ. Trimming cost V 7 bases and J 1 base; bases outside gene matches: 7. The CDR3 sequence is CASGRQGPSYEQYF. The CDR3 region has the DNA TGCGCCAGCGGAAGACAGGGGCCGTCCTACGAGCAGTACTTC.

The J gene is TRBJ1-1, the V gene TRBV15, with D possibly TRBD1 on 6 matching bases. Germline V gene lookup returns CDR1 LNHNV and CDR2 YYDKDF (reference sequence). This CDR3 is 16 amino acids long. V was cut by 1 base and J by 0 bases, with 12 bases left in between. The CDR3 DNA is TGTGCCACCAGCAGAGGGACAGCGGAAATGAACACTGAAGCTTTCTTT. Encoded protein: CATSRGTAEMNTEAFF. Full variable domain (rest looked up from reference TRBV15 and TRBJ1-1): DAMVIQNPRYQVTQFGKPVTLSCSQTLNHNVMYWYQQKSSQAPKLLFHYYDKDFNNEADTPDNFQSRRPNTSFCFLDIRSPGLGDTAMYLCATSRGTAEMNTEAFFGQGTRLTVV.

V is TRBV5-1 and J is TRBJ1-4; 7 nucleotides match TRBD1. From germline, CDR1 is SGHRS and CDR2 YFSETQ. V shed 4 bases and J 7 bases; nucleotides not matched to a gene: 4. The CDR3 loop spans 13 amino acids. Here the CDR3 reads CASSQNRGEKLFF. For the CDR3, the DNA is TGCGCCAGCAGCCAGAACAGGGGTGAAAAACTGTTTTTT. The whole variable domain, filled in from reference TRBV5-1 and TRBJ1-4, reads KAGVTQTPRYLIKTRGQQVTLSCSPISGHRSVSWYQQTPGQGLQFLFEYFSETQRNKGNFPGRFSGRQFSNSRSEMNVSTLELGDSALYLCASSQNRGEKLFFGSGTQLSVL.

V usage is TRBV5-6 and J usage is TRBJ2-7; 9 bases are shared with TRBD1. Per germline, CDR1 SGHDT and CDR2 YYEEEE. This CDR3 spans 16 amino acids. The V gene end was trimmed by 4 bases and the J gene end by 7 bases; junction bases not matched to a gene: 15. This CDR3 is CASSRPGQGVQREQYF. For the CDR3, the DNA is TGTGCCAGCAGCAGACCGGGACAGGGCGTCCAGCGGGAGCAGTACTTC.